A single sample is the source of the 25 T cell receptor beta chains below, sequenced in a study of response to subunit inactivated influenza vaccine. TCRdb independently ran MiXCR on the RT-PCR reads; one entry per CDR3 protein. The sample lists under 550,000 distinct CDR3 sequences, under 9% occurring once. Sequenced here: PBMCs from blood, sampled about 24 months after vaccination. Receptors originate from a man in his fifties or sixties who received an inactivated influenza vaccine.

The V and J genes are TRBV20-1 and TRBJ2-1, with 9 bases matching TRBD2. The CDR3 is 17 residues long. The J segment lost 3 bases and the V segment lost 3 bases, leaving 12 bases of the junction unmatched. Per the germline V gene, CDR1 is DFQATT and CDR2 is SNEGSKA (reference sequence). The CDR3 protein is CSARPSGGPGLYNEQFF. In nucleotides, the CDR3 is TGCAGTGCTAGGCCCAGCGGGGGGCCTGGACTCTACAATGAGCAGTTCTTC.

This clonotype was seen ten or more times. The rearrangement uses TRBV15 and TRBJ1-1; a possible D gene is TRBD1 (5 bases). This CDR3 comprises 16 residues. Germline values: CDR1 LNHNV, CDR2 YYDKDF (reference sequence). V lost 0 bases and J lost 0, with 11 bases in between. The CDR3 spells CATSRDVGQVNTEAFF. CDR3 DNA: TGTGCCACCAGCAGAGATGTCGGACAAGTGAACACTGAAGCTTTCTTT.

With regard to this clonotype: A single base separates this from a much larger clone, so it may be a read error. DNA of the CDR3: TGTGTCAGCAGCCCCCCTCCACATGCCCCGAGCTCCTACAATGAGCAGTTCTTC. It is translated as CVSSPPPHAPSSYNEQFF. The chain uses TRBV12-3 or TRBV12-4 and TRBJ2-1, with D unclear. The CDR3 runs to 18 residues.

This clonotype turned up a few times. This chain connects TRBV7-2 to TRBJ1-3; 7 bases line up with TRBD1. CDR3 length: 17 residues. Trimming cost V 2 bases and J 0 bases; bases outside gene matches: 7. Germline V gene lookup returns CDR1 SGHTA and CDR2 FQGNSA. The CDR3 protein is CASSLSGTAFSGNTIYF. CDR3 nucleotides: TGTGCCAGCAGCTTAAGCGGGACAGCTTTCTCTGGAAACACCATATATTTT.

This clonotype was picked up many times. CDR3 loop: CASSLGGGVTEAFF. The CDR3 DNA is TGTGCCAGCAGCCTAGGGGGAGGGGTGACTGAAGCTTTCTTT. V is TRBV9 and J is TRBJ1-1; D possibly corresponds to TRBD1 (6 bases). V lost 4 bases and J 5 bases, leaving 15 bases between the germline ends. CDR1 is SGDLS, CDR2 YYNGEE, per germline. This CDR3 has 14 amino acids. Based on the CDR3 plus reference TRBV9 and TRBJ1-1, the full variable domain is DSGVTQTPKHLITATGQRVTLRCSPRSGDLSVYWYQQSLDQGLQFLIQYYNGEERAKGNILERFSAQQFPDLHSELNLSSLELGDSALYFCASSLGGGVTEAFFGQGTRLTVV.

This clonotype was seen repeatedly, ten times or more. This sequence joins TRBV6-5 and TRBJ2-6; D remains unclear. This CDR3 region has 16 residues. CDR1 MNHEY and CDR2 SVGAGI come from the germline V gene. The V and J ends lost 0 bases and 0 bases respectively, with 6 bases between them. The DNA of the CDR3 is TGTGCCAGCAGTTACTCACGTAACTCTGGGGCCAACGTCCTGACTTTC. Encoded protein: CASSYSRNSGANVLTF.

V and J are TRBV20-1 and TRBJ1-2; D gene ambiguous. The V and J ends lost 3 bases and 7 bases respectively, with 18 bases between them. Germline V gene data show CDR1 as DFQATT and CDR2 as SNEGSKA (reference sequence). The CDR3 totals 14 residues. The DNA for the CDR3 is TGCAGTGCTAGCCGGACCGGAGGAACTGGTGGCTACACCTTC. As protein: CSASRTGGTGGYTF.

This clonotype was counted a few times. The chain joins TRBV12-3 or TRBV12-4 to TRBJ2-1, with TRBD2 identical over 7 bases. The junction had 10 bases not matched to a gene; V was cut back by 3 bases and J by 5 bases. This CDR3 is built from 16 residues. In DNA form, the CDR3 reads TGTGCCAGCAGTTTCTTGGGGGGGGGTCCCAACAATGAGCAGTTCTTC. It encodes CASSFLGGGPNNEQFF.

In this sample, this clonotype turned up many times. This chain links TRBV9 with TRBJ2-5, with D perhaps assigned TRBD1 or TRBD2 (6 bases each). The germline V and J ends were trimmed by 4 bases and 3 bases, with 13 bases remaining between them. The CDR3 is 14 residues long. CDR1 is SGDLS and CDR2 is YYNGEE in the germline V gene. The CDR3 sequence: CASSPTGRKETQYF. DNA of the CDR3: TGTGCCAGCAGCCCTACAGGGAGGAAAGAGACCCAGTACTTC.

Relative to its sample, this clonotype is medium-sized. The CDR3 spells CASSLQGAFTDTQYF. Written as DNA, the CDR3 is TGTGCCAGCAGTTTGCAGGGGGCCTTCACAGATACGCAGTATTTT. The rearrangement uses TRBV27 and TRBJ2-3, with TRBD1 matching over 8 bases. CDR3 length: 15 amino acids. V was clipped by 3 bases and J by 2 bases; unmatched bases: 4. Germline V gene sequence: CDR1 MNHEY, CDR2 SMNVEV (reference sequence).

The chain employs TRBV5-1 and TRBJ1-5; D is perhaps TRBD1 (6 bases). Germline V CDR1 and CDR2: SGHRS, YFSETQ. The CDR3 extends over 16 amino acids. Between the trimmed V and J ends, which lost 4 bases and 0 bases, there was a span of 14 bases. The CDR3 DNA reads TGCGCCAGCAGCCTGGACAGTCTGGATAGCAATCAGCCCCAGCATTTT. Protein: CASSLDSLDSNQPQHF.

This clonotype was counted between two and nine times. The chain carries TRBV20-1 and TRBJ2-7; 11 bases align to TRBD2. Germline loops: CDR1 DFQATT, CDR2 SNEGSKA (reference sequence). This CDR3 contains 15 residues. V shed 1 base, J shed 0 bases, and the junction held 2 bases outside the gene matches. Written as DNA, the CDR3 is TGCAGTGCTAGAGCTCTAGCGGGAGGCTCCTACGAGCAGTACTTC. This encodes CSARALAGGSYEQYF.

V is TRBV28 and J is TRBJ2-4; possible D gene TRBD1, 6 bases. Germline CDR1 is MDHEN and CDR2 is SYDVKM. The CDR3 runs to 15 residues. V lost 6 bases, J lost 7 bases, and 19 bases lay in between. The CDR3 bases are TGTGCCAGCAGCGCGGGCCGACAGGCTTTGAACATTCAGTACTTC. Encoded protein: CASSAGRQALNIQYF.

The CDR3 DNA follows: TGTGCCGGCGGGGTCGGGGGTGTTGGCACTGAAGCTTTCTTT. Encoded protein: CAGGVGGVGTEAFF. V is TRBV25-1 and J is TRBJ1-1; D is perhaps TRBD1 (5 bases). CDR1 MGHDK and CDR2 SYGVNS come from the germline V gene. The V gene lost 11 bases and the J gene lost 4 bases, with 20 bases spanning the gap. The length of the CDR3 is 14 residues.

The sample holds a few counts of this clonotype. The CDR3 nucleotides are TGTGCCAGCAGTTACTCGATAAGTTCTATCTACACCGGGGAGCTGTTTTTT. This codes for CASSYSISSIYTGELFF. The chain combines TRBV6-2 or TRBV6-3 with TRBJ2-2; D is uncertain. The CDR3 consists of 17 residues. Germline-derived CDR1 and CDR2 are MNHEY and SVGEGT. Trimming shortened V by 0 bases and J by 3 bases, and 14 bases separated the two germline ends.

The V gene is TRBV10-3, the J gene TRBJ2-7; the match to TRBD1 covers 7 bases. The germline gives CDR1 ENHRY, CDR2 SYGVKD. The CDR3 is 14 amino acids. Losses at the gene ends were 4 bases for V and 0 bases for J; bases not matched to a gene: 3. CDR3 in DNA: TGTGCCATCAGTGGGGGACAGCACTCCTACGAGCAGTACTTC. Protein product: CAISGGQHSYEQYF.

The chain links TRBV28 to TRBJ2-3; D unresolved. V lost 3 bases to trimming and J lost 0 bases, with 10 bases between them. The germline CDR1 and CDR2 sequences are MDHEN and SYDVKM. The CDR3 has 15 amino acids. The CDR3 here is CASSLWGISTDTQYF. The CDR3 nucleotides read TGTGCCAGCAGTTTGTGGGGAATAAGCACAGATACGCAGTATTTT.

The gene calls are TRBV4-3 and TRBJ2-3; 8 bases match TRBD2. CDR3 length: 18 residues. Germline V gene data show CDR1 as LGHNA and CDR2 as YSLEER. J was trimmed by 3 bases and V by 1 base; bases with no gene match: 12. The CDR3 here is CASSQAYFSGGATDTQYF. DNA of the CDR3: TGCGCCAGCAGCCAAGCTTATTTCAGCGGGGGAGCGACAGATACGCAGTATTTT.

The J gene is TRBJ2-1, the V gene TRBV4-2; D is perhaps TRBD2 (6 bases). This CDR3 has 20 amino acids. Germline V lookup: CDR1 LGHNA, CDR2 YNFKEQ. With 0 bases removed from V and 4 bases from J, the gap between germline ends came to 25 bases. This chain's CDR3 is CASSQDWIFGGRHLYNEQFF. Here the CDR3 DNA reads TGTGCCAGCAGCCAAGATTGGATATTTGGGGGGAGGCACTTATACAATGAGCAGTTCTTC.

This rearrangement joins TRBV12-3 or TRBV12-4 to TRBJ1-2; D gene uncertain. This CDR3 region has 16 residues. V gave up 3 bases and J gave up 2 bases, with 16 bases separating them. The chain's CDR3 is CASSLLFVGRNYGYTF. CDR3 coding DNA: TGTGCCAGCAGTTTGTTATTCGTGGGCAGGAACTATGGCTACACCTTC.

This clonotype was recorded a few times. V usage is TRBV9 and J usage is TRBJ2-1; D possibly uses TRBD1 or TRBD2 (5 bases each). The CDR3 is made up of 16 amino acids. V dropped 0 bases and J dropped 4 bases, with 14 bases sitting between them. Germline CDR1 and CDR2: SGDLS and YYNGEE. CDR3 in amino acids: CASSVGGVGLYNEQFF. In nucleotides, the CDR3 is TGTGCCAGCAGCGTAGGAGGGGTGGGCTTATACAATGAGCAGTTCTTC.

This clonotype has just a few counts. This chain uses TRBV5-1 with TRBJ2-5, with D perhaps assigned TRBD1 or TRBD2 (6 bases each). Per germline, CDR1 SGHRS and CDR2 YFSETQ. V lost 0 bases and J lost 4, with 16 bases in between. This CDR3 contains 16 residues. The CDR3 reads CASSLDWPGARETQYF. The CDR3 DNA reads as TGCGCCAGCAGCTTGGATTGGCCGGGGGCTCGAGAGACCCAGTACTTC.

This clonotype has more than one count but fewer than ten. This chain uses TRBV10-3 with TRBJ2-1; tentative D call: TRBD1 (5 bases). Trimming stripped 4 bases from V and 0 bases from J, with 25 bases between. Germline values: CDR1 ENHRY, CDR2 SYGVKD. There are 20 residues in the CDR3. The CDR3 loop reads CAISAHKIDRLESSYNEQFF. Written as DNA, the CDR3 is TGTGCCATCAGTGCTCATAAAATAGACAGACTGGAAAGCTCCTACAATGAGCAGTTCTTC.

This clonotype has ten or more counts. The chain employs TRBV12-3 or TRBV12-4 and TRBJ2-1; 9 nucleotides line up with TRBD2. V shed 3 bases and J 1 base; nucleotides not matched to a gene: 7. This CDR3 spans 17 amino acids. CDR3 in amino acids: CASSFGGGGVSYNEQFF. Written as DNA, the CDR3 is TGTGCCAGCAGTTTTGGGGGCGGGGGGGTATCCTACAATGAGCAGTTCTTC.

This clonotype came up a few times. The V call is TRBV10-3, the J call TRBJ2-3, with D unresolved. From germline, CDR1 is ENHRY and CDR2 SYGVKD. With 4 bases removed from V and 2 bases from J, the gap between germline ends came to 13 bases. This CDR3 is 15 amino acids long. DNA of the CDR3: TGTGCCATCAGTGGGAACGGGTTACCCACAGATACGCAGTATTTT. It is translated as CAISGNGLPTDTQYF.